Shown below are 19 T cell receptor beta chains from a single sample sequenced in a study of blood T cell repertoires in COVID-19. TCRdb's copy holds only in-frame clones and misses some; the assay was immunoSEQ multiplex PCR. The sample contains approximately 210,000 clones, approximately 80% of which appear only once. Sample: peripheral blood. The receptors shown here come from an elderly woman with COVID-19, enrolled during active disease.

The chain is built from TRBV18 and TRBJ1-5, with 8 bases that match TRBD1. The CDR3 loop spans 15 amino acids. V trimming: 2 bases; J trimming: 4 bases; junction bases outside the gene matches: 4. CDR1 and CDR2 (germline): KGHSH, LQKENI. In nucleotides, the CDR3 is TGTGCCAGCTCACCAGGGGGACAGGTTAATCAGCCCCAGCATTTT. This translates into CASSPGGQVNQPQHF. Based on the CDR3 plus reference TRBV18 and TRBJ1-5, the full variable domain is NAGVMQNPRHLVRRRGQEARLRCSPMKGHSHVYWYRQLPEEGLKFMVYLQKENIIDESGMPKERFSAEFPKEGPSILRIQQVVRGDSAAYFCASSPGGQVNQPQHFGDGTRLSIL.

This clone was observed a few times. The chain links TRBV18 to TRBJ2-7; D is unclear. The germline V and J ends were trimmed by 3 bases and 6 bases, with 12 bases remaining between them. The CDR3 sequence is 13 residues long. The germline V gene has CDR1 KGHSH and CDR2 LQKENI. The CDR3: CASSPGQTGEQYF. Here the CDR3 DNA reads TGTGCCAGCTCACCCGGCCAGACGGGCGAGCAGTACTTC.

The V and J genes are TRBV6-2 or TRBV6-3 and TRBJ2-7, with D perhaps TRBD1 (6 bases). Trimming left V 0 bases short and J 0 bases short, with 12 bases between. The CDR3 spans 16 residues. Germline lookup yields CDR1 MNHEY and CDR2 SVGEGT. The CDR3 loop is CASSYSNRASSYEQYF. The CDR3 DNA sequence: TGTGCCAGCAGTTACTCGAACAGGGCAAGCTCCTACGAGCAGTACTTC.

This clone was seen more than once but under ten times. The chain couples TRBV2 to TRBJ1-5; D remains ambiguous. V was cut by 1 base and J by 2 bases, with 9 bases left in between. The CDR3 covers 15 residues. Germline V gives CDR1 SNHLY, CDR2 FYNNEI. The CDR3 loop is CASSEGSLGNQPQHF. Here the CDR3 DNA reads TGTGCCAGCAGTGAAGGCAGTTTGGGCAATCAGCCCCAGCATTTT.

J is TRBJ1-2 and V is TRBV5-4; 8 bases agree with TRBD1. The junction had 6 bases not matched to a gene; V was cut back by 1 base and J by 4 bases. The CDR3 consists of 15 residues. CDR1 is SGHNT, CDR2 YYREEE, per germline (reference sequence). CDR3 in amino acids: CASSLPPGGSYGYTF. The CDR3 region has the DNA TGTGCCAGCAGCTTGCCGCCAGGGGGCTCCTATGGCTACACCTTC.

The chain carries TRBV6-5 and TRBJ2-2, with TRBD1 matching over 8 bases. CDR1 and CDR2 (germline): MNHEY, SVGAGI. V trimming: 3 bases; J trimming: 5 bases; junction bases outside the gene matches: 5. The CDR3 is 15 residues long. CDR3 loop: CASSYKRTGTGELFF. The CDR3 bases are TGTGCCAGCAGTTATAAACGGACAGGGACCGGGGAGCTGTTTTTT.

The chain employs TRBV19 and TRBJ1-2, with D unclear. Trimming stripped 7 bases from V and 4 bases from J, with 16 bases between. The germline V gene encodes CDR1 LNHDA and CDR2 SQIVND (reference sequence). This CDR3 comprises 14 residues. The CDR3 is CASIPKGGFYGYTF. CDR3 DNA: TGTGCCAGTATCCCCAAAGGAGGATTCTATGGCTACACCTTC.

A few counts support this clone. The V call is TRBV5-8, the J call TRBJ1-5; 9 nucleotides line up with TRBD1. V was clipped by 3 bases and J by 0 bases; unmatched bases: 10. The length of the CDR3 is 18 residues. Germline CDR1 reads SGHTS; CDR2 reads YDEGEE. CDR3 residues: CASSYGFGTGSSNQPQHF. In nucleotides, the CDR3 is TGTGCCAGCAGCTATGGGTTTGGGACAGGGAGTAGCAATCAGCCCCAGCATTTT.

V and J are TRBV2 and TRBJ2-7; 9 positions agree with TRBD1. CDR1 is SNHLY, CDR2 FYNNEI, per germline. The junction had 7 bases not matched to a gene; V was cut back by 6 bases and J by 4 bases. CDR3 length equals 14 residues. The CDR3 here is CASRAGTGKYEQYV. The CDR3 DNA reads TGTGCCAGCAGAGCCGGGACAGGGAAGTACGAGCAGTACGTC.

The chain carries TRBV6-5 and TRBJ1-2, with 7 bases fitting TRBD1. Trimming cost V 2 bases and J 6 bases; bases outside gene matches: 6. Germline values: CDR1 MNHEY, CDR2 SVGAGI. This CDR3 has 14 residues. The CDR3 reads CASSYDRAPDGYTF. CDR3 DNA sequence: TGTGCCAGCAGTTACGACAGGGCCCCGGATGGCTACACCTTC.

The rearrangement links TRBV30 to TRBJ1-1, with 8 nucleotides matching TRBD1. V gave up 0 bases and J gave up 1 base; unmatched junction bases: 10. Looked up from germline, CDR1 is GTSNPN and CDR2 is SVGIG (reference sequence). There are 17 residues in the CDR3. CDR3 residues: CAWSVTPGGEGNTEAFF. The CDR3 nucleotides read TGTGCCTGGAGTGTAACTCCAGGGGGCGAGGGGAACACTGAAGCTTTCTTT.

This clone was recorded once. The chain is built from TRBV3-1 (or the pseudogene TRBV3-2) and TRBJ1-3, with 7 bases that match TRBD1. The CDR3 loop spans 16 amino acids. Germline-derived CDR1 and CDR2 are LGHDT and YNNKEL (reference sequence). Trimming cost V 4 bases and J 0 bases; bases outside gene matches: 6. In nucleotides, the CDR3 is TGTGCCAGCAGCCCTCCAGGGACAGTCTCTGGAAACACCATATATTTT. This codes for CASSPPGTVSGNTIYF.

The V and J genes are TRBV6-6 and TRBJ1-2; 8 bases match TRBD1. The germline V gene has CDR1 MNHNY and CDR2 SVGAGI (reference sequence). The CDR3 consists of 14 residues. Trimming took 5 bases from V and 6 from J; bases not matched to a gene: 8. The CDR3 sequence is CASSKTGGIDGYTF. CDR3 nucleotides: TGTGCCAGCAGTAAAACAGGGGGAATCGATGGCTACACCTTC.

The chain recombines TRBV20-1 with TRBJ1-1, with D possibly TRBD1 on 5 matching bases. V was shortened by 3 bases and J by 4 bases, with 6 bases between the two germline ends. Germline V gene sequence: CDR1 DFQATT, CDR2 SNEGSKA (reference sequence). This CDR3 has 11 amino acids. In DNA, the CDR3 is TGCAGTGCTAGGGGGCTCACTGAAGCTTTCTTT. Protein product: CSARGLTEAFF.

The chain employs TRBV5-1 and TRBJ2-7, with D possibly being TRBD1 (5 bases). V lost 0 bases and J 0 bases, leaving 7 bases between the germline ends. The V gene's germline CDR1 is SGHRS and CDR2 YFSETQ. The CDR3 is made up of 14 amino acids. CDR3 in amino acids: CASSLGDSSYEQYV. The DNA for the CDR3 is TGCGCCAGCAGCTTGGGAGACAGCTCCTACGAGCAGTACGTC.

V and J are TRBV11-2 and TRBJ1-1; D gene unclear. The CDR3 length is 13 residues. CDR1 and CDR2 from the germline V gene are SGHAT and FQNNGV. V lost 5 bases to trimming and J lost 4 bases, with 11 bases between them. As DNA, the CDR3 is TGTGCCAGCAGCCCGACGGGAATCACTGAAGCTTTCTTT. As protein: CASSPTGITEAFF.

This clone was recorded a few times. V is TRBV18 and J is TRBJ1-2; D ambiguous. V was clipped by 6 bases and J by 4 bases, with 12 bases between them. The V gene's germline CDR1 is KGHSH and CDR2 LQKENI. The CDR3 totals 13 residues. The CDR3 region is CASSGSGFYGYTF. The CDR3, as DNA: TGTGCCAGCTCCGGATCGGGTTTCTATGGCTACACCTTC.

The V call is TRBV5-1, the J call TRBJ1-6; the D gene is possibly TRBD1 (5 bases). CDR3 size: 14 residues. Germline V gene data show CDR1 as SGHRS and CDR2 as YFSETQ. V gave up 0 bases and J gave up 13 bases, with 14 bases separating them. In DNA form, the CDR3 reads TGCGCCAGCAGCTTGGCAGGGCGTCTTGGGCCCCTCCACTTT. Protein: CASSLAGRLGPLHF.

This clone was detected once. The CDR3 loop reads CVTGGSYSNQPQHF. The CDR3 DNA is TGTGTAACAGGGGGCAGCTATAGCAATCAGCCCCAGCATTTT. The V call is TRBV28, the J call TRBJ1-5, with 9 bases matching TRBD1. CDR1 is MDHEN, CDR2 SYDVKM, per germline. This CDR3 contains 14 residues.